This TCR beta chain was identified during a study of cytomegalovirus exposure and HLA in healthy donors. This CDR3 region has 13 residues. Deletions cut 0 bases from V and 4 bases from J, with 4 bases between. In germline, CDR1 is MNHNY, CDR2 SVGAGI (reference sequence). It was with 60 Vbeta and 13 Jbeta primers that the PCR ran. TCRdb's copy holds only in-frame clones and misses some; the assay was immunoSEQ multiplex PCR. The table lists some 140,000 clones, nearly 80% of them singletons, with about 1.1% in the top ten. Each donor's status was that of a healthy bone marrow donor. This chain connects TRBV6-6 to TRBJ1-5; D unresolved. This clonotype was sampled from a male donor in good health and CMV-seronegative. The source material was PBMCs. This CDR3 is CASSYSANQPQHF. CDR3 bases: TGTGCCAGCAGTTACTCGGCAAATCAGCCCCAGCATTTT.